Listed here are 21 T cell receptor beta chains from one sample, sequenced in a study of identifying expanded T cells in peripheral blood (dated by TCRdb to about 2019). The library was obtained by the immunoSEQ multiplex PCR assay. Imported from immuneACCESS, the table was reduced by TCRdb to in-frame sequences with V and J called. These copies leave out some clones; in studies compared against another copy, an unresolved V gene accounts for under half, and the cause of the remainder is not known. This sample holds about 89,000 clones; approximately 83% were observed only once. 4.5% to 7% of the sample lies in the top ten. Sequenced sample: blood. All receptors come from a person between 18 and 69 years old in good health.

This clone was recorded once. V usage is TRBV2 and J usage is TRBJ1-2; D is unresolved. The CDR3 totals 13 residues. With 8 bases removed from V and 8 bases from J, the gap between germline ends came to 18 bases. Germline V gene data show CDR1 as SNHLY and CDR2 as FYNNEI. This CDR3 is CASGFPEVWGYTF. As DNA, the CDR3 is TGTGCCAGCGGTTTCCCGGAGGTGTGGGGCTACACCTTC.

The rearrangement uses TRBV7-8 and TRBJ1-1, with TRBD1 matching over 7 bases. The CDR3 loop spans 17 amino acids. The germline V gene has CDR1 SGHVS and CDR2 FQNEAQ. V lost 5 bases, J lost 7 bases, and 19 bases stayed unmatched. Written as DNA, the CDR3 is TGTGCCAGCAGCCTGTTTTACGACTTGGACAGGCGGTTTGAAGCTTTCTTT. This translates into CASSLFYDLDRRFEAFF.

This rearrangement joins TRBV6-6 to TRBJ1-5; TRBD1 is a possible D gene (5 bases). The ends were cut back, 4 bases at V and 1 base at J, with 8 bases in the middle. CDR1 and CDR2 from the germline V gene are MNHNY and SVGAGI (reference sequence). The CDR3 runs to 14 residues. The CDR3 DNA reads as TGTGCCAGCAGTTGGGACCGGAGCAATCAGCCCCAGCATTTT. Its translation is CASSWDRSNQPQHF.

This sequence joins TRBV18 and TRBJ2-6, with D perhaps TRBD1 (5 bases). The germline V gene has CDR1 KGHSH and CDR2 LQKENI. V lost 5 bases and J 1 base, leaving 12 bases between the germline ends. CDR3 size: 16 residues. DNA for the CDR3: TGTGCCAGCTCATTCCGAAGGGGATCTGGGGCCAACGTCCTGACTTTC. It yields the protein CASSFRRGSGANVLTF.

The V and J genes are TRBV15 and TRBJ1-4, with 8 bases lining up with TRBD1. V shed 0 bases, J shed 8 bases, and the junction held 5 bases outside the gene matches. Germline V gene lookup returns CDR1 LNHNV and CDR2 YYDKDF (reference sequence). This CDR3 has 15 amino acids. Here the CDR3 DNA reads TGTGCCACCAGCAGAGATCTGGGGACAGGAGAAAAACTGTTTTTT. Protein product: CATSRDLGTGEKLFF.

The CDR3 sequence: CASSVVGETNEKLFF. CDR3 bases: TGTGCCAGCAGCGTAGTGGGGGAAACTAATGAAAAACTGTTTTTT. J is TRBJ1-4 and V is TRBV9; D perhaps matches TRBD1 (5 bases). The CDR3 contains 15 residues. The germline gives CDR1 SGDLS, CDR2 YYNGEE. Trimming left V 0 bases short and J 1 base short, with 7 bases between.

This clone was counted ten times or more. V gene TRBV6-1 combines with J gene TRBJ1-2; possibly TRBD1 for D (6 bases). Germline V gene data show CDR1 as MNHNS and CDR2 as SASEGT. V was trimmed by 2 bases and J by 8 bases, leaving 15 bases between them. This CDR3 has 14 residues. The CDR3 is CASSEHGRGSGYTF. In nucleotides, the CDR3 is TGTGCCAGCAGTGAACACGGCAGGGGAAGCGGCTACACCTTC.

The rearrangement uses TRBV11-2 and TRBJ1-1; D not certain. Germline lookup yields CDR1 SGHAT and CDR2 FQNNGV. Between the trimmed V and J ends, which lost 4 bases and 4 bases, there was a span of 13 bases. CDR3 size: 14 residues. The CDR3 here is CASSSTRRVTEAFF. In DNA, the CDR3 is TGTGCCAGCAGCTCGACCCGGAGGGTCACTGAAGCTTTCTTT.

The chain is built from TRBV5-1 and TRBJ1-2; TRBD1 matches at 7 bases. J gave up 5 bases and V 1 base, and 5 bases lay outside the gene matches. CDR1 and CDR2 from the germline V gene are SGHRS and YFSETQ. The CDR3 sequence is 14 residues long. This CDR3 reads CASSLSGGEYGYTF. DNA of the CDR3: TGCGCCAGCAGCTTGTCAGGGGGAGAATATGGCTACACCTTC.

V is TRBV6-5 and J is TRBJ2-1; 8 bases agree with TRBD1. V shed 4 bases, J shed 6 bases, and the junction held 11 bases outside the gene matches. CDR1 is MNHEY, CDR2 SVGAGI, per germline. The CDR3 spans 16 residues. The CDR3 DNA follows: TGTGCCAGCAGTTCCACGACAGGGGTGTTAGGCAATGAGCAGTTCTTC. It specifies CASSSTTGVLGNEQFF.

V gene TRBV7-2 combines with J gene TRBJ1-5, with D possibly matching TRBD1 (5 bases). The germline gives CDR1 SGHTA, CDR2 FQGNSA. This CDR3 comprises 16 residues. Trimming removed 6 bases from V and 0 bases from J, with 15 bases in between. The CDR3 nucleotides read TGTGCCAGCAGTTTACACCAGGGTTTTAGCAATCAGCCCCAGCATTTT. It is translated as CASSLHQGFSNQPQHF.

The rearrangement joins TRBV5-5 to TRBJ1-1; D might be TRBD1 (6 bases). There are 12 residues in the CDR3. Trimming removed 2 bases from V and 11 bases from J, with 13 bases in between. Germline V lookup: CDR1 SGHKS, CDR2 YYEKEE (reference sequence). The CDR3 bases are TGTGCCAGCAGCTTTGAGACAGGAGCGGCTTTCTTT. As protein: CASSFETGAAFF.

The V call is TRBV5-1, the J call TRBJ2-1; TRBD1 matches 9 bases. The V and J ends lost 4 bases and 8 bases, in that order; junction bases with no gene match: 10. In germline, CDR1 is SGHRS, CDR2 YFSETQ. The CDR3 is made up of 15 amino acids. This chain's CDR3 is CASSPGQGHADEQFF. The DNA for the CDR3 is TGCGCCAGCAGCCCCGGACAGGGGCACGCGGATGAGCAGTTCTTC.

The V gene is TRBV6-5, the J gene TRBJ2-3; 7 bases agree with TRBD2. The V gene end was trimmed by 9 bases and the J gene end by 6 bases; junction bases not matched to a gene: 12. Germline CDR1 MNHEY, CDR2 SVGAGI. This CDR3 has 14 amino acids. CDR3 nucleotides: TGTGCCAGTGGGCTTAGACTAGCAGCGGATACGCAGTATTTT. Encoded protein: CASGLRLAADTQYF.

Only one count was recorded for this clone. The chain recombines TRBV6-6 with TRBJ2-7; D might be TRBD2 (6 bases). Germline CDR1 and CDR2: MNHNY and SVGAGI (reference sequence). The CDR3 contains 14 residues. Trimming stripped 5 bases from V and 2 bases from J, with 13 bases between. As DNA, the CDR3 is TGTGCCAGCAGTCTACTCCGGGAGACCTACGAGCAGTACTTC. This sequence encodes CASSLLRETYEQYF.

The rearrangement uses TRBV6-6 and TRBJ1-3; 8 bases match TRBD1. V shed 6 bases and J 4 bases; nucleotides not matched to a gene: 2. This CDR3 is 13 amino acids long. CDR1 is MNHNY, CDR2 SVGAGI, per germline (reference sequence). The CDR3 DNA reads TGTGCCAGCAGGGACAGGGCCGGAAACACCATATATTTT. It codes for CASRDRAGNTIYF.

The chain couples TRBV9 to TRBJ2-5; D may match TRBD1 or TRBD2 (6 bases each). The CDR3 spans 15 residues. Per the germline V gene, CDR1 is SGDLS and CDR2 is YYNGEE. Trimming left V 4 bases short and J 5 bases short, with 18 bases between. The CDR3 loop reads CASSFQGSGDETQYF. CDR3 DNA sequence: TGTGCCAGCAGCTTTCAGGGGTCGGGGGACGAGACCCAGTACTTC.

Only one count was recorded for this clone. CDR3 sequence reads: CASSWDGGTNYGYTF. The CDR3 DNA is TGTGCCAGCAGCTGGGACGGGGGGACTAACTATGGCTACACCTTC. This chain uses TRBV7-9 with TRBJ1-2, with D possibly TRBD1 on 5 matching bases. Per the germline V gene, CDR1 is SEHNR and CDR2 is FQNEAQ (reference sequence). Between the trimmed V and J ends, which lost 4 bases and 0 bases, there was a span of 12 bases. The CDR3 loop spans 15 amino acids. The full variable domain, with the rest looked up from reference TRBV7-9 and TRBJ1-2, is DTGVSQNPRHKITKRGQNVTFRCDPISEHNRLYWYRQTLGQGPEFLTYFQNEAQLEKSRLLSDRFSAERPKGSFSTLEIQRTEQGDSAMYLCASSWDGGTNYGYTFGSGTRLTVV.

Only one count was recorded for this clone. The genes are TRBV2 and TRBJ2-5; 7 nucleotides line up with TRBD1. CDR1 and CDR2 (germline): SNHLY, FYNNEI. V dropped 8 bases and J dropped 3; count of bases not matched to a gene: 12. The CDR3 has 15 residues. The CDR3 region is CASAIRGSTKETQYF. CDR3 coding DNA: TGTGCCAGCGCTATCAGGGGGTCAACGAAAGAGACCCAGTACTTC.

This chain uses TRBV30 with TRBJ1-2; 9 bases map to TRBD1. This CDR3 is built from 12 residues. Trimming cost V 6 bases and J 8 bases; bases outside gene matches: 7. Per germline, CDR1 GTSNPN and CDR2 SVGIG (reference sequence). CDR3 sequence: CACSPDRGGYTF. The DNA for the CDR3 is TGTGCCTGTTCCCCCGACAGGGGGGGCTACACCTTC. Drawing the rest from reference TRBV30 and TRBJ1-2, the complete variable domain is SQTIHQWPATLVQPVGSPLSLECTVEGTSNPNLYWYRQAAGRGLQLLFYSVGIGQISSEVPQNLSASRPQDRQFILSSKKLLLSDSGFYLCACSPDRGGYTFGSGTRLTVV.

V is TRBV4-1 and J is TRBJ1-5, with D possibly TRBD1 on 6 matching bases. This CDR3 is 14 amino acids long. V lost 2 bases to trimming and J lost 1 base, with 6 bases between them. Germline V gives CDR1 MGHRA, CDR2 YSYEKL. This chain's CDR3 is CASSQQGSNQPQHF. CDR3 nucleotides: TGCGCCAGCAGCCAACAGGGGAGCAATCAGCCCCAGCATTTT.